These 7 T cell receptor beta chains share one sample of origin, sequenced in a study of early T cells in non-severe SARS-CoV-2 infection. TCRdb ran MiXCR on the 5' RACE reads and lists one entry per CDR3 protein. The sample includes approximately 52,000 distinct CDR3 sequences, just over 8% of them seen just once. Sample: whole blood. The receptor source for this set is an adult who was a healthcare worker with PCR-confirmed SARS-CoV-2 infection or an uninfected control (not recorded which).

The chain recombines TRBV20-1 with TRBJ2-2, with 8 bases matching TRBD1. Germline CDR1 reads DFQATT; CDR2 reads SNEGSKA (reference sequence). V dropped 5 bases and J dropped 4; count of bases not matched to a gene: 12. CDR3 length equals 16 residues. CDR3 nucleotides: TGCAGTGCTTGGGGAACCGGACAGGGCTTCACCGGGGAGCTGTTTTTT. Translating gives CSAWGTGQGFTGELFF.

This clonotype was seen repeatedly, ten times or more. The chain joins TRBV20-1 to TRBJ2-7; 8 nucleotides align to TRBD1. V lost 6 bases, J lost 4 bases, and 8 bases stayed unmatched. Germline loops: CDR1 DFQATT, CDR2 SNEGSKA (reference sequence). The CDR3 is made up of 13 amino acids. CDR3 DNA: TGCAGTGCCCTCCAGGGGGCTGGGTACGAGCAGTACTTC. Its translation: CSALQGAGYEQYF.

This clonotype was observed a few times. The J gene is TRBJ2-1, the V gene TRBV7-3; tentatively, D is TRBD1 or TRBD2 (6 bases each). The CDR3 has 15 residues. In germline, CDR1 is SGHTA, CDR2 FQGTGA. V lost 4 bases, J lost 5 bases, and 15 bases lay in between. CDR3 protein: CASSSIGGNNNEQFF. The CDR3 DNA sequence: TGTGCCAGCAGCTCCATCGGGGGCAATAACAATGAGCAGTTCTTC. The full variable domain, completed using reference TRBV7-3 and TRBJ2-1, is GAGVSQTPSNKVTEKGKYVELRCDPISGHTALYWYRQSLGQGPEFLIYFQGTGAADDSGLPNDRFFAVRPEGSVSTLKIQRTERGDSAVYLCASSSIGGNNNEQFFGPGTRLTVL.

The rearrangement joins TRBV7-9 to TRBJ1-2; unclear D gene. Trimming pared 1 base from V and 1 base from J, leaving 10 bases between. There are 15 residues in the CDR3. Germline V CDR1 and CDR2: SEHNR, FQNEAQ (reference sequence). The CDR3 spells CASSLVASFNYGYTF. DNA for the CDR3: TGTGCCAGCAGCTTAGTGGCCAGTTTTAACTATGGCTACACCTTC.

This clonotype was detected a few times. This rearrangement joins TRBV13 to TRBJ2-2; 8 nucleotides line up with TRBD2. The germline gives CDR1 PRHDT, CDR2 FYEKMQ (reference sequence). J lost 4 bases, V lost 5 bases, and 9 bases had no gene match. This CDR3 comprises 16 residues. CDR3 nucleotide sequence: TGTGCCAGCAGCAGACGTCCGGGGACTAGCACCGGGGAGCTGTTTTTT. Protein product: CASSRRPGTSTGELFF.

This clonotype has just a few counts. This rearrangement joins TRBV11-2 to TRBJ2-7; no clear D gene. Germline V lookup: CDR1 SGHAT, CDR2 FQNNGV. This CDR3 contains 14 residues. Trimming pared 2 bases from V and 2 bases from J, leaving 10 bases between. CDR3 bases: TGTGCCAGCAGCTTAATGGACGGGCCCTACGAGCAGTACTTC. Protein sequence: CASSLMDGPYEQYF. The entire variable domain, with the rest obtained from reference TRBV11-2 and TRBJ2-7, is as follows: EAGVAQSPRYKIIEKRQSVAFWCNPISGHATLYWYQQILGQGPKLLIQFQNNGVVDDSQLPKDRFSAERLKGVDSTLKIQPAKLEDSAVYLCASSLMDGPYEQYFGPGTRLTVT.

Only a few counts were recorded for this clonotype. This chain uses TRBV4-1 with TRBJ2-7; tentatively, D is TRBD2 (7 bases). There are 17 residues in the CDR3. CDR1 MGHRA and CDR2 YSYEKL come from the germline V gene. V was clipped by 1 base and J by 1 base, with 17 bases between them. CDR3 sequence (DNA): TGCGCCAGCAGCCAAGCTCGTACCGGGGGGCCTTCCTACGAGCAGTACTTC. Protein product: CASSQARTGGPSYEQYF.